Sequencing of this T cell receptor beta chain was carried out in a study of blood T cell repertoires in COVID-19. About the research overall: Samples representing acute and convalescent COVID-19 were sourced from the United States, Italy and Spain.

Authors' methods: Amplifying reference gene primers gave estimates of nucleated cell counts. Only in-frame clones appear in the TCRdb table, and some are missing; sequencing was by immunoSEQ multiplex PCR. V and J calls and clone size come straight from that table; D and trimming were deduced from the DNA. The repertoire holds some 150,000 clones, with approximately 84% as singletons. CDR1 and CDR2 from the germline V gene are SGHRS and YFSETQ. The V and J ends lost 5 bases and 5 bases, in that order; junction bases with no gene match: 8. This CDR3 region has 14 residues. This TCR was recovered from a woman aged 80 or over in a cohort sampled during active or convalescent COVID-19. The chain couples TRBV5-1 to TRBJ2-5; 8 bases line up with TRBD2. Input material: peripheral blood. The CDR3 spells CASSSGTRMETQYF. CDR3 DNA: TGCGCCAGCAGTTCCGGGACTAGAATGGAGACCCAGTACTTC. Variable domain in full (rest from reference TRBV5-1 and TRBJ2-5): KAGVTQTPRYLIKTRGQQVTLSCSPISGHRSVSWYQQTPGQGLQFLFEYFSETQRNKGNFPGRFSGRQFSNSRSEMNVSTLELGDSALYLCASSSGTRMETQYFGPGTRLLVL.